This TCR beta chain was recovered during a study of T cell repertoires in cytomegalovirus infection. TCRdb re-called the reads with MiXCR, one entry per CDR3 protein. This table has approximately 290,000 distinct CDR3 sequences, roughly 26% appearing once. Germline V gene sequence: CDR1 SGHNT, CDR2 YYREEE (reference sequence). This CDR3 region has 14 residues. The V gene end was trimmed by 4 bases and the J gene end by 5 bases; junction bases not matched to a gene: 5. This chain joins TRBV5-4 and TRBJ2-5; 10 nucleotides match TRBD1. This TCR was sampled from a human donor in good health (CMV status not recorded). Some clones in this sample may be carry-over from other donors' samples. The sample comprised PBMCs. This CDR3 reads CASSQRQGAETQYF. The CDR3 DNA sequence: TGTGCCAGCAGCCAACGACAGGGGGCGGAGACCCAGTACTTC. The whole variable domain, filled in from reference TRBV5-4 and TRBJ2-5, reads ETGVTQSPTHLIKTRGQQVTLRCSSQSGHNTVSWYQQALGQGPQFIFQYYREEENGRGNFPPRFSGLQFPNYSSELNVNALELDDSALYLCASSQRQGAETQYFGPGTRLLVL.